The text below deals with one T cell receptor beta chain. The antigen is unknown. The data originate from a study of blood T cells in healthy people across ages. Points from the study as a whole: Comparison with aged donors showed that long-lived donors had more naive CD4+ cells and higher diversity. Older age coincided with a roughly linear decline in TCR beta diversity per million T cells.

The second PCR ran roughly 6 to 11 cycles with a sample-barcoded 5' primer and J-beta primers. The template-switch adaptor, which had 12 random nucleotides, put a tag on each cDNA molecule. TCRdb re-called the 5' RACE reads through MiXCR, storing one row per CDR3 protein. Here the sample spans 850,000 or so distinct CDR3 sequences, more than 25% being singletons. CDR3 length equals 19 residues. Germline V gene sequence: CDR1 SQVTM, CDR2 ANQGSEA. V was pared by 4 bases and J by 0 bases, with 15 bases of the junction left unmatched. The chain uses TRBV29-1 and TRBJ1-1; TRBD1 matches 12 bases. Sequenced: blood. The sequence was collected from a woman aged 80 or over in good health. CDR3 region: CSVVAVVWDRGQVNTEAFF. In nucleotides, the CDR3 is TGCAGCGTTGTTGCGGTGGTTTGGGACAGGGGGCAGGTGAACACTGAAGCTTTCTTT.